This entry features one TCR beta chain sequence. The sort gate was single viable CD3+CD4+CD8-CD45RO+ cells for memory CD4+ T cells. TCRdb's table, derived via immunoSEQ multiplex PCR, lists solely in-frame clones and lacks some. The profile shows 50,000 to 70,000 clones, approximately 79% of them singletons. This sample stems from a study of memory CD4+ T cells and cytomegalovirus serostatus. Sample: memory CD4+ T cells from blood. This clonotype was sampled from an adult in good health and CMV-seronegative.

CDR3 sequence reads: CASSLSSGEQYF. Written as DNA, the CDR3 is TGCGCCAGCAGCTTGAGTTCGGGCGAGCAGTACTTC. The V call is TRBV5-1, the J call TRBJ2-7; no definite D call. The CDR3 has 12 amino acids. V was trimmed by 1 base and J by 6 bases, leaving 8 bases between them. Germline values: CDR1 SGHRS, CDR2 YFSETQ.